Below, 6 T cell receptor beta chains from the same sample are listed, as sequenced in a study of radiation and T cells in renal cell carcinoma. The repertoire was sequenced with immunoSEQ multiplex PCR; TCRdb's copy has only in-frame clones and lacks some. The sample has around 99,000 clones; approximately 82% are singletons. Noted time point: blood 4 weeks post-SBRT, at nephrectomy. Specified treatment: 15 Gy SBRT to primary tumor, nephrectomy 4 weeks later. The source material was blood, sampled from a patient whose treatment included radiotherapy and nephrectomy. Receptors were obtained from a man aged 55 to 69 with renal cell carcinoma.

A remark on this clone: Different DNA sequences within this sample yield the same CDR3. This chain links TRBV5-1 with TRBJ2-7, with D unclear. Deletions cut 0 bases from V and 0 bases from J, with 7 bases between. The germline gives CDR1 SGHRS, CDR2 YFSETQ. The CDR3 extends over 14 amino acids. Here the CDR3 DNA reads TGCGCCAGCAGCTTGGACCCCAGCTCCTACGAGCAGTACTTC. Its translation is CASSLDPSSYEQYF.

This clone showed up just once. The chain joins TRBV7-2 to TRBJ2-1; tentatively, D is TRBD2 (6 bases). V lost 2 bases, J lost 8 bases, and 13 bases lay in between. The CDR3 runs 14 residues. Germline-derived CDR1 and CDR2 are SGHTA and FQGNSA. CDR3: CASSLNRGGDEQFF. The CDR3 nucleotides read TGTGCCAGCAGCTTAAACCGGGGAGGCGATGAGCAGTTCTTC.

The J gene is TRBJ1-5, the V gene TRBV19, with 7 bases fitting TRBD1. The length of the CDR3 is 15 residues. Germline loops: CDR1 LNHDA, CDR2 SQIVND (reference sequence). V was pared by 4 bases and J by 0 bases, with 3 bases of the junction left unmatched. CDR3 residues: CASSTGQFSNQPQHF. Written as DNA, the CDR3 is TGTGCCAGTAGTACGGGACAGTTTAGCAATCAGCCCCAGCATTTT.

This clone has only a few counts. V is TRBV19 and J is TRBJ2-7; D uncertain. The CDR3 is made up of 14 amino acids. The V end was cut by 3 bases, the J end by 5 bases, with 14 bases between. Germline lookup yields CDR1 LNHDA and CDR2 SQIVND (reference sequence). The CDR3 loop reads CASSIGPPRNEQYF. DNA of the CDR3: TGTGCCAGTAGTATCGGGCCTCCGAGGAACGAGCAGTACTTC.

The chain uses TRBV2 and TRBJ2-2; no firm D call. Germline-derived CDR1 and CDR2 are SNHLY and FYNNEI. The CDR3 runs 14 residues. The V and J ends lost 4 bases and 3 bases respectively, with 9 bases between them. The CDR3 loop reads CASSVTRDTGELFF. DNA of the CDR3: TGTGCCAGCAGTGTCACCCGGGACACCGGGGAGCTGTTTTTT.

V is TRBV28 and J is TRBJ2-1; D not resolved. CDR1 and CDR2 (germline): MDHEN, SYDVKM. There are 12 residues in the CDR3. The germline V and J ends were trimmed by 6 bases and 7 bases, with 10 bases remaining between them. The CDR3 region has the DNA TGTGCCAGCAGCCCCGACAAGAATGAGCAGTTCTTC. As protein: CASSPDKNEQFF.